The entry that follows covers one T cell receptor beta chain sequence. The antigen it recognizes is unknown. No much larger clone exists at a distance of one base, and base qualities are not known. These data belong to a study of shared clonotypes between healthy human individuals (dated by TCRdb to 2020 to 2022). Study-level background: The cohort included a few men and a couple of women between 18 and 49 years of age. Libraries were prepared and TCR repertoires were sequenced by different laboratories using diverse techniques, in order to increase sequencing depth and limit assay-specific biases. For each donor, CD4 naive and CD4 memory were each run on three plates, CD8 naive on two plates, and CD8 memory on one plate. To estimate repertoire size and how much clonotype sharing occurs between individuals, the study deeply sequenced the blood TCR repertoires of roughly 5 healthy adults. Leukapheresis yielded between about 0.85 and 10 billion PBMCs per donor.

The donors were healthy, HIV-negative adults with no recently reported acute infections or vaccinations. Only Caucasian adults living in Nashville, Tennessee, USA were represented among the donors. CD4+ T cells were enriched by magnetic negative selection; naive cells were then positively selected on CD45RA, and the negative fraction formed the memory subset. Blood was collected by leukapheresis, and PBMCs were isolated by Ficoll-Histopaque density gradient centrifugation and then cryopreserved in liquid nitrogen vapor phase. Analytical flow cytometry was used to check the purity and quantity of each magnetically sorted T cell population. Genomic DNA was isolated from each sorted fraction and quantified by UV absorbance on a Nanodrop 2000c. The full study reports these points: Sampling was restricted to blood, and TCR repertoires in tissues likely differ from the TCR repertoires found in blood. Naive subsets generally had larger estimated clonotype richness than memory subsets did. Compared with non-shared clonotypes, clonotypes shared by all four sorted-subset donors had higher generation probabilities. When several donors were compared, the shared fraction of clonotypes was 5% to 6.5% for naive CD4, 3.5% to 4% for naive CD8, more than 2% for memory CD4, and 0.3% to 0.5% for memory CD8. Because the study included only a small number of donors, the genetic and exposure-history diversity represented was limited. Pairwise subsampling led to the expectation that sequencing depth would affect the degree of clonotype sharing among donors. Even with the large sequencing depth, rarefaction of the sorted-subset datasets indicated that sequencing was incomplete.

Using the deep immunoSEQ assay, multiplex PCR amplified TCR CDR3 regions from genomic DNA. Extracted genomic DNA from each cell subset was spread evenly across all wells of several immunoSEQ 96-well plates, with each plate serving as a replicate. For sorted subsets, each replicate PCR was loaded with 150 to 250 ng genomic DNA, equivalent to 25,000 to 35,000 T cell genomes. The purified libraries were quantified using a Qubit 3.0 fluorometer, sized with a Bioanalyzer 2100, and then quantified again using the KAPA Library Quantification kit. Each immunoSEQ 96-well plate was sequenced on its own single-read 150-cycle Illumina NextSeq 550 flow cell. As for how the authors treated the data: Because the immunoSEQ output held only junctional sequences and lacked quality scores, the filtering could not match the filtering applied to full-length reads. To assign V/J genes and CDR3, sequences were annotated using PyIR, a Python wrapper for IgBLAST v1.9, with IMGT germline references. Reads were removed for weak V/J assignments (E-value above 1e-6), missing CDR3, stop codons, out-of-frame junctions, or ambiguous translated residues. V3J clonotypes were defined as sequences sharing an identical inferred V gene, J gene, and CDR3 amino acid sequence. Percentage overlap between repertoires was computed as shared unique clonotypes divided by the size of the smaller repertoire. Richness of each repertoire was evaluated using RTK rarefaction, the Chao1 estimator, and Recon v2.1 estimates of unobserved clonotypes. OLGA was used to compute generation probabilities for all TCRbeta clonotypes that the gDNA method yielded from a handful of donors. Here the immuneACCESS table is served through TCRdb, limited to in-frame sequences with V and J called. Missing clones are a known gap in these copies; in checked studies unresolved V genes cover under half, and the rest lacks a known reason. The DNA gave D and trimming, while V, J and clone size come from that table. In this sample the table shows about 2.5 million clones, about 90% of which occur a single time. The ten largest clones take up approximately 0.41% of the sample.

Clipping removes 1 base from V and 8 bases from J, with 6 as the unmatched junction base count. Taken from the germline V gene, the CDR1 and CDR2 loops are SGHVS and FNYEAQ. The CDR3 contains 15 residues, cysteine and phenylalanine counted. CDR3 DNA only is kept here, 45 bases in frame from base 1. The sequence came from a man younger than 35 in good health. Some clones in this sample may be carry-over from other donors' samples. Sample: naive CD4+ T cells from PBMCs. Read against the paper, the sample's cell subset or site label means: CD45RA+ positively selected. The sequence joins TRBV7-6 to TRBJ2-1, with 9 bases aligning to TRBD2. CDR3 loop: CASSLETAGGYEQFF. Here is the DNA: TGTGCCAGCAGCTTAGAAACAGCGGGAGGATATGAGCAGTTCTTC.